This T cell receptor beta chain was sequenced for a study of T cell responses to AZD1222 COVID-19 vaccine. Germline V lookup: CDR1 LGHNA, CDR2 YNFKEQ. This CDR3 has 15 amino acids. V lost 0 bases and J 2 bases, leaving 10 bases between the germline ends. Measured with immunoSEQ multiplex PCR; TCRdb has only the in-frame clones, and not every one. The sample contains 100,000 to 120,000 clones, about 90% of which appear only once. The sequences come from peripheral blood, collected on day 0 of AZD1222 vaccination. This chain uses TRBV4-2 with TRBJ1-2, with D unresolved. The clonotype was recovered from an adult in good health. CDR3 sequence (DNA): TGTGCCAGCAGCCAAGATCTGGGCCTGAACTATGGCTACACCTTC. It specifies CASSQDLGLNYGYTF.